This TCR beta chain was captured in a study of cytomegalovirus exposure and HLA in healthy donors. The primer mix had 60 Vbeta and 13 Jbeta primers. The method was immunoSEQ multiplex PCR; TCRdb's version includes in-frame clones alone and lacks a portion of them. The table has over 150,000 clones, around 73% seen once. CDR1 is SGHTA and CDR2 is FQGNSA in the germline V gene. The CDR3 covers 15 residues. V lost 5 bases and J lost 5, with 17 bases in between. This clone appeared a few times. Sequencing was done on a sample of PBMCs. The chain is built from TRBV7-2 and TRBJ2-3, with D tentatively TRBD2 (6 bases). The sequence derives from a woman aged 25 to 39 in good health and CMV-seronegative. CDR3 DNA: TGTGCCAGCAGCGATCCCGGGAGATTCGTAGATACGCAGTATTTT. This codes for CASSDPGRFVDTQYF.